This T cell receptor beta chain is drawn from a study of blood T cell repertoires in COVID-19. Overall study context: Each recovered donor of Cohort 3 presented with two negative PCRs, clearance, or symptom resolution. Both acute and convalescent COVID-19 samples were obtained from the United States, Italy and Spain. T cells, B-cell-depleted T cells, or PBMCs supplied cDNA or gDNA.

Cohorts were based on clinical histories the participants reported. This table comes from immunoSEQ multiplex PCR, and its TCRdb copy is limited to in-frame clones, with some not included. The table has about 400,000 clones, roughly 86% seen once. V was shortened by 4 bases and J by 2 bases, with 9 bases between the two germline ends. Germline CDR1 is KGHSH and CDR2 is LQKENI. The CDR3 has 13 residues. This clonotype was obtained from a man aged 35 to 55 in a cohort exposed to, infected with or recovered from COVID-19 (not recorded which). The sequenced material came from PBMCs or T cells enriched from blood (not recorded which). The chain has TRBV18 and TRBJ2-7, with D perhaps matching TRBD2 (6 bases). The CDR3 loop is CASSLEGTYEQYF. In DNA form, the CDR3 reads TGTGCCAGCTCACTGGAGGGGACCTACGAGCAGTACTTC.